Included here is one T cell receptor (beta chain) sequence, with context. This record belongs to a study of technical replicates of blood from several donors. Only in-frame clones appear in the TCRdb table, and some are missing; sequencing was by immunoSEQ multiplex PCR. The sample consists of 65,000 to 80,000 clones, about 97% of them appearing once. V lost 2 bases and J 3 bases, leaving 9 bases between the germline ends. Germline V gives CDR1 MNHEY, CDR2 SVGAGI. The length of the CDR3 is 14 residues. The chain combines TRBV6-5 with TRBJ2-3; D perhaps matches TRBD1 (5 bases). The specimen was T cells isolated from PBMCs. The source of this sequence is a human donor in good health. This CDR3 reads CASSYGAGTDTQYF. The CDR3 nucleotides read TGTGCCAGCAGTTACGGGGCAGGGACAGATACGCAGTATTTT.